The following is a T cell receptor beta chain sequence with its context. Its specificity is unknown. Germline CDR1 SGHDN, CDR2 FVKESK. V lost 1 base to trimming and J lost 7 bases, with 14 bases between them. CDR3 length equals 15 residues. The data were obtained in a study of cytomegalovirus exposure and HLA in healthy donors. At the level of the study: A previous analysis identified around 120 million unique TCR beta sequences derived from 180 million or so T cells. Of roughly 400 genotyped donors, more than 75% grouped in the Caucasian-associated ancestry cluster. Study-wide findings and caveats: Among TCR beta chains, those listed as cytomegalovirus-associated numbered about 160.

PCR employed 60 Vbeta and 13 Jbeta primers. Produced via immunoSEQ multiplex PCR; TCRdb's table is partial and in-frame only. The sample carries fewer than 250,000 clones, about four fifths recorded once. The TCR comes from a man in his forties in good health and CMV-seropositive. V usage is TRBV14 and J usage is TRBJ1-3; a possible D gene is TRBD1 (5 bases). The sample consisted of PBMCs. The CDR3 loop reads CASSQGIRASNTIYF. The CDR3 nucleotides are TGTGCCAGCAGCCAAGGTATCAGGGCTTCGAACACCATATATTTT.